This TCR beta chain was identified during a study of vaccination and CD4 T cells after COVID-19. Study context: Nasal swab PCR had shown SARS-CoV-2 positivity in the convalescent patients (roughly nine mild cases, one severe case).

The treatment is: roughly 11-day PBMC culture with coronavirus spike peptide pools or control peptides (ViraFEST assay). Via ViraFEST, peptide pools expanded antigen-specific T cells before TCR sequencing. An Oncomine TCR Beta short-read assay was used to sequence the DNA from cultured CD4+ T cells. TCRdb passed the PCR reads through MiXCR, listing each CDR3 protein once. The sample has roughly 14,000 distinct CDR3 sequences, over 20% seen once. Regarding this clonotype: The antigen is undetermined.

This clonotype was obtained from a human donor with COVID-19. The material sequenced was cultured CD4+ T cells from blood.

The CDR3 sequence is CASSLNHAGGLDEQFF. The CDR3 DNA follows: TGTGCCAGCAGTCTAAACCACGCGGGGGGGCTAGATGAGCAGTTCTTC. The chain is built from TRBV6-2 or TRBV6-3 and TRBJ2-1; 9 bases are shared with TRBD2. The CDR3 extends over 16 amino acids. The germline V gene encodes CDR1 MNHEY and CDR2 SVGEGT. The J segment lost 8 bases and the V segment lost 5 bases, leaving 13 bases of the junction unmatched.